This entry concerns a single T cell receptor (beta chain). Its specificity is unknown. The libraries were made with immunoSEQ v3. The method was immunoSEQ multiplex PCR; TCRdb's version includes in-frame clones alone and lacks a portion of them. The sample shows about 36,000 clones, roughly 80% of them seen only once. As to time point: pre-treatment sample, taken before nivolumab and TIL therapy. These data belong to a study of TIL therapy for anti-PD-1-resistant metastatic lung cancer. Study summary: Half of patients were current or former smokers. By whole-exome sequencing, median non-synonymous tumor mutation burden was around 1.5 mutations per megabase.

The study's findings and limits: This highly selected cohort may not generalize to typical lung cancer patients.

In germline, CDR1 is SNHLY, CDR2 FYNNEI. This CDR3 spans 13 amino acids. J was trimmed by 4 bases and V by 4 bases; bases with no gene match: 3. The sequencing used blood, collected at baseline. The TCR sequence derives from a person aged 25-80 years with non-small cell lung cancer. The chain joins TRBV2 to TRBJ1-1; TRBD1 matches at 7 bases. The CDR3 DNA follows: TGTGCCAGCAGTGGGACAGGACCCACTGAAGCTTTCTTT. It specifies CASSGTGPTEAFF.